These T cell receptor beta chains were read from a single sample in a study of OX40 agonist ivuxolimab in advanced cancers. Generated by immunoSEQ multiplex PCR, the TCRdb table keeps only in-frame clones and is missing some. The sample shows tens of thousands of clones, roughly 84% of them seen only once. This specimen was CD4+ or CD8+ T cells sorted from blood, taken in a trial of the OX40 agonist ivuxolimab. These receptors all come from an adult with an advanced solid tumor such as melanoma, head and neck, liver or kidney cancer. The CDR3 runs from the conserved cysteine through the conserved F or W. The D gene is left open where the match is weak. Expanded clones are given a class, and other clones once, few, many or no size at all.

V: TRBV7-8; D: NA; length: 15; J: TRBJ2-1; size: NA; DNA: TGTGCCAGCAGCTTAGTTGGGAACCCTTTGAATGAGCAGTTCTTC; CDR3: CASSLVGNPLNEQFF
V: TRBV7-6; D: TRBD2; length: 16; J: TRBJ2-1; size: NA; DNA: TGTGCCAGCAGCCCTCCCAGGGAGGGTAAGCGAGGTGAGCAGTTCTTC; CDR3: CASSPPREGKRGEQFF
V: TRBV10-3; D: NA; length: 14; J: TRBJ2-1; size: NA; DNA: TGTGCCATCAGTTCACAGGGTGCGGTGAATGAGCAGTTCTTC; CDR3: CAISSQGAVNEQFF
V: TRBV6-6; D: NA; length: 14; J: TRBJ1-2; size: few; DNA: TGTGCCAGCAGCCCGGGGCTTCGCAACTATGGCTACACCTTC; CDR3: CASSPGLRNYGYTF
V: TRBV29-1; D: NA; length: 13; J: TRBJ2-1; size: NA; DNA: TGCAGCGTTCTGCGGGGGACATACAATGAGCAGTTCTTC; CDR3: CSVLRGTYNEQFF
V: TRBV10-2; D: TRBD2; length: 14; J: TRBJ2-1; size: NA; DNA: TGCGCCAGCAGTGCCCTAGCGGGAGCCAATGAGCAGTTCTTC; CDR3: CASSALAGANEQFF
V: TRBV6-6; D: TRBD2; length: 15; J: TRBJ2-7; size: NA; DNA: TGTGCCAGCACCTTCCTAGCGGGAGGGTCCTACGAGCAGTACTTC; CDR3: CASTFLAGGSYEQYF
V: TRBV20-1; D: NA; length: 11; J: TRBJ2-7; size: NA; DNA: TGCAGTGCTAGAGACCAATACGAGCAGTACTTC; CDR3: CSARDQYEQYF
V: TRBV6-1; D: TRBD2; length: 18; J: TRBJ2-1; size: NA; DNA: TGTGCCAGCAGTGATAAGGATGGTAGAGTAGCGGGGGGAAATGAGCAGTTCTTC; CDR3: CASSDKDGRVAGGNEQFF
V: TRBV6-5; D: TRBD1; length: 14; J: TRBJ2-7; size: NA; DNA: TGTGCCAGCAGTTCAGGGGACAGCCCCTACGAGCAGTACTTC; CDR3: CASSSGDSPYEQYF
V: TRBV6-6; D: NA; length: 14; J: TRBJ1-5; size: NA; DNA: TGTGCCAGCAGTTACAGGAGTAGCAATCAGCCCCAGCATTTT; CDR3: CASSYRSSNQPQHF
V: TRBV15; D: NA; length: 13; J: TRBJ2-1; size: NA; DNA: TGTGCCACCACTAGCATGAGAAGCGATGAGCAGTTCTTC; CDR3: CATTSMRSDEQFF
V: TRBV9; D: NA; length: 15; J: TRBJ2-6; size: NA; DNA: TGTGCCAGCAGCACGGCCCACTCTGGGGCCAACGTCCTGACTTTC; CDR3: CASSTAHSGANVLTF
V: TRBV10-3; D: TRBD2; length: 14; J: TRBJ2-3; size: NA; DNA: TGTGCCATTAACAGCGGGAGGGCCACAGATACGCAGTATTTT; CDR3: CAINSGRATDTQYF
V: TRBV6-5; D: NA; length: 15; J: TRBJ2-4; size: NA; DNA: TGTGCCAGCAGTTACTCCGGAGGGAACGGGGACATTCAGTACTTC; CDR3: CASSYSGGNGDIQYF
V: TRBV7-9; D: NA; length: 14; J: TRBJ1-4; size: NA; DNA: TGTGCCAGCGGAAGGGGGTCGACTAATGAAAAACTGTTTTTT; CDR3: CASGRGSTNEKLFF
V: TRBV9; D: NA; length: 14; J: TRBJ1-5; size: NA; DNA: TGTGCCAGCAGCGTAGGTGATTTTAATCAGCCCCAGCATTTT; CDR3: CASSVGDFNQPQHF
V: TRBV9; D: NA; length: 14; J: TRBJ1-5; size: few; DNA: TGTGCCAGCAGCGTATACGATGGCAATCAGCCCCAGCATTTT; CDR3: CASSVYDGNQPQHF
V: TRBV18; D: TRBD2; length: 16; J: TRBJ2-1; size: NA; DNA: TGTGCCAGCTCAGTCCTAGCGGGAGACGAAGGTGGTGAGCAGTTCTTC; CDR3: CASSVLAGDEGGEQFF
V: TRBV7-2; D: NA; length: 17; J: TRBJ2-4; size: NA; DNA: TGTGCCAGCAGCGTTAAAGGGACGGTCGCGGCCAAAAACATTCAGTACTTC; CDR3: CASSVKGTVAAKNIQYF
V: TRBV9; D: TRBD1; length: 17; J: TRBJ2-2; size: NA; DNA: TGTGCCAGCAGCGTAGTGAGAACAGGGGCGAACACCGGGGAGCTGTTTTTT; CDR3: CASSVVRTGANTGELFF
V: TRBV7-3; D: TRBD2; length: 15; J: TRBJ2-3; size: once; DNA: TGTGCCAGCAGCTTAGCGGGAGGGCCTGGAGATACGCAGTATTTT; CDR3: CASSLAGGPGDTQYF
V: TRBV7-9; D: NA; length: 14; J: TRBJ1-2; size: NA; DNA: TGTGCCAGCAGCTTCGGGATTTCAGTAGGGGGCTACACCTTC; CDR3: CASSFGISVGGYTF
V: TRBV7-7; D: NA; length: 14; J: TRBJ2-7; size: NA; DNA: TGTGCTAGCAGCCCCGGGGGTCGACACCTCGAGCAGTACTTC; CDR3: CASSPGGRHLEQYF
V: TRBV27; D: NA; length: 16; J: TRBJ1-4; size: once; DNA: TGTGCCAGCAGGCCGATGTCCCAAGGTCGGCATGAAAAACTGTTTTTT; CDR3: CASRPMSQGRHEKLFF
V: TRBV30; D: TRBD1; length: 14; J: TRBJ1-1; size: NA; DNA: TGTGCCTGGAGTGGGGTGCGGGACAGGGCGGAAGCTTTCTTT; CDR3: CAWSGVRDRAEAFF
V: TRBV9; D: NA; length: 14; J: TRBJ2-1; size: NA; DNA: TGTGCCAGCAGCGTACTAGCCACCTACAATGAGCAGTTCTTC; CDR3: CASSVLATYNEQFF
V: TRBV27; D: NA; length: 13; J: TRBJ1-2; size: NA; DNA: TGTGCCAGCAGTTTGGACGGGAACTATGGCTACACCTTC; CDR3: CASSLDGNYGYTF
V: TRBV2; D: NA; length: 13; J: TRBJ1-6; size: NA; DNA: TGTGCCAGCCGCCGGGACACTAATTCACCCCTCCACTTT; CDR3: CASRRDTNSPLHF
V: TRBV19; D: TRBD1; length: 14; J: TRBJ1-2; size: NA; DNA: TGTGCCAGTAGTGTCCCGGGACAGGCTAAGGGCTACACCTTC; CDR3: CASSVPGQAKGYTF
V: TRBV6-5; D: TRBD2; length: 15; J: TRBJ2-7; size: NA; DNA: TGTGCCAGCAGTACTTTGGCGGGGGGAATTAGCGAGCAGTACTTC; CDR3: CASSTLAGGISEQYF